The next 18 T cell receptor beta chains were all read from a single sample in a study of CD8 T cells in Susac syndrome. RNA, at about 0.45 to 1 ug, was reverse transcribed with random hexamers. TCRdb processed the immunoSEQ multiplex PCR reads anew with MiXCR; each CDR3 protein has one entry. The sample consists of a few hundred thousand distinct CDR3 sequences, about 92% of them appearing once. Source material: CD4+ T cells from PBMCs. These receptors all come from a human donor with multiple sclerosis.

The rearrangement links TRBV12-3 or TRBV12-4 to TRBJ2-4; D perhaps matches TRBD1 (6 bases). There are 16 residues in the CDR3. Trimming left V 2 bases short and J 7 bases short, with 18 bases between. DNA of the CDR3: TGTGCCAGCAGTTTAAGTACAGGGATGAGAGGGAACATTCAGTACTTC. As protein: CASSLSTGMRGNIQYF.

The rearrangement links TRBV6-1 to TRBJ1-6; D is perhaps TRBD1 (5 bases). V was trimmed by 4 bases and J by 10 bases, leaving 14 bases between them. Germline V lookup: CDR1 MNHNS, CDR2 SASEGT. This CDR3 comprises 14 residues. The CDR3 spells CASSVWQGESPLHF. The DNA of the CDR3 is TGTGCCAGCAGTGTTTGGCAGGGCGAATCACCCCTCCACTTT.

This chain uses TRBV30 with TRBJ2-1, with TRBD2 matching 8 bases. Trimming removed 5 bases from V and 9 bases from J; junction bases left unmatched: 9. Germline-derived CDR1 and CDR2 are GTSNPN and SVGIG (reference sequence). The CDR3 has 13 residues. CDR3 region: CAWAGTSFGEQFF. The CDR3 bases are TGTGCCTGGGCGGGGACTAGTTTTGGTGAGCAGTTCTTC.

V usage is TRBV15 and J usage is TRBJ2-2, with D possibly TRBD2 on 5 matching bases. Germline values: CDR1 LNHNV, CDR2 YYDKDF (reference sequence). This CDR3 is 15 amino acids long. The ends were cut back, 5 bases at V and 9 bases at J, with 19 bases in the middle. CDR3 region: CATSFQEERARELFF. For the CDR3, the DNA is TGTGCCACCAGCTTCCAAGAGGAGAGGGCCAGGGAGCTGTTTTTT. Complete variable domain (other parts from reference TRBV15 and TRBJ2-2): DAMVIQNPRYQVTQFGKPVTLSCSQTLNHNVMYWYQQKSSQAPKLLFHYYDKDFNNEADTPDNFQSRRPNTSFCFLDIRSPGLGDTAMYLCATSFQEERARELFFGEGSRLTVL.

The chain joins TRBV12-5 to TRBJ1-1; no firm D call. V was pared by 6 bases and J by 4 bases, with 12 bases between. Looked up from germline, CDR1 is LGHNT and CDR2 is FRNRAP. The CDR3 has 13 residues. The CDR3: CASGARGVTEAFF. The DNA for the CDR3 is TGTGCTAGTGGCGCACGGGGAGTCACTGAAGCTTTCTTT.

The genes are TRBV6-5 and TRBJ2-3; D is perhaps TRBD1 (6 bases). V was cut by 9 bases and J by 1 base, with 11 bases left in between. Per the germline V gene, CDR1 is MNHEY and CDR2 is SVGAGI. The CDR3 consists of 13 residues. The CDR3 region has the DNA TGTGCCAGTCAGGGGACCCGCACAGATACGCAGTATTTT. Translating it yields CASQGTRTDTQYF.

This clonotype was seen just once. The V call is TRBV5-1, the J call TRBJ2-5, with a tentative D call TRBD1 (5 bases). The CDR3 is 16 amino acids. CDR1 is SGHRS and CDR2 is YFSETQ in the germline V gene. Trimming took 0 bases from V and 2 from J, leaving 14 bases between them. The CDR3 loop is CASSLGSLGAQETQYF. Here the CDR3 DNA reads TGCGCCAGCAGCTTGGGTTCCCTAGGGGCTCAAGAGACCCAGTACTTC.

V gene TRBV6-5 combines with J gene TRBJ2-7; D perhaps matches TRBD2 (6 bases). V was trimmed by 6 bases and J by 7 bases, leaving 19 bases between them. Germline CDR1 is MNHEY and CDR2 is SVGAGI. CDR3 length equals 14 residues. The CDR3, as DNA: TGTGCCAGCAGAGCCGGGACTGCCCGAAGGGAGCAGTACTTC. Amino acids: CASRAGTARREQYF.

The rearrangement uses TRBV6-4 and TRBJ1-2, with a tentative D call TRBD1 (5 bases). V lost 7 bases, J lost 8 bases, and 14 bases lay in between. Per germline, CDR1 MRHNA and CDR2 SNTAGT. This CDR3 has 12 amino acids. The CDR3 DNA reads TGTGCCAGCAAACGGGGCCCAGAGGGCTACACCTTC. It encodes CASKRGPEGYTF.

The chain recombines TRBV5-1 with TRBJ1-1, with 7 bases that match TRBD1. The ends lost 1 base at V and 3 bases at J; junction bases unmatched: 9. CDR1 is SGHRS, CDR2 YFSETQ, per germline. The length of the CDR3 is 16 residues. CDR3 protein: CASSLSGGSRDTEAFF. CDR3 DNA sequence: TGCGCCAGCAGCTTGTCAGGGGGTTCCAGGGACACTGAAGCTTTCTTT.

The chain combines TRBV20-1 with TRBJ2-1, with 7 nucleotides matching TRBD2. V dropped 3 bases and J dropped 2; count of bases not matched to a gene: 1. This CDR3 region has 13 residues. Germline V gene data show CDR1 as DFQATT and CDR2 as SNEGSKA (reference sequence). The CDR3 region is CSASAGAYNEQFF. CDR3 sequence (DNA): TGCAGTGCTAGTGCGGGAGCCTACAATGAGCAGTTCTTC.

V gene TRBV29-1 combines with J gene TRBJ1-5, with 8 positions matching TRBD1. With 6 bases clipped from V and 5 bases from J, the junction kept 3 bases outside the gene matches. The CDR3 has 12 residues. Germline V gives CDR1 SQVTM, CDR2 ANQGSEA. The CDR3 spells CSVMTGDQPQHF. The CDR3 DNA reads TGCAGCGTAATGACAGGGGATCAGCCCCAGCATTTT.

The chain recombines TRBV4-1 with TRBJ2-5; D is unresolved. The CDR3 is made up of 18 amino acids. Trimming removed 0 bases from V and 3 bases from J, with 20 bases in between. Germline CDR1 and CDR2: MGHRA and YSYEKL. CDR3 amino acids: CASSQDKEAADEKETQYF. The CDR3 bases are TGCGCCAGCAGCCAAGATAAAGAGGCAGCCGACGAGAAAGAGACCCAGTACTTC.

This clonotype turned up a few times. The CDR3 loop is CAWRLGQNQPQHF. CDR3 bases: TGTGCCTGGAGATTGGGTCAAAATCAGCCCCAGCATTTT. This chain connects TRBV30 to TRBJ1-5; D gene unclear. This CDR3 spans 13 amino acids. Trimming pared 3 bases from V and 4 bases from J, leaving 10 bases between. Germline lookup yields CDR1 GTSNPN and CDR2 SVGIG (reference sequence).

The chain couples TRBV29-1 to TRBJ1-4, with D possibly matching TRBD1 (5 bases). Per germline, CDR1 SQVTM and CDR2 ANQGSEA. This CDR3 comprises 13 residues. In nucleotides, the CDR3 is TGCAGTGGACGGGACCTACTTAATGAAAAACTGTTTTTT. It encodes CSGRDLLNEKLFF.

The J gene is TRBJ1-1, the V gene TRBV20-1; 7 positions agree with TRBD1. The CDR3 has 12 amino acids. V was clipped by 7 bases and J by 1 base; unmatched bases: 3. Germline values: CDR1 DFQATT, CDR2 SNEGSKA (reference sequence). CDR3 coding DNA: TGCAGTGTCGGGGACAGGAACACTGAAGCTTTCTTT. Its protein is CSVGDRNTEAFF.

The chain couples TRBV29-1 to TRBJ2-7; TRBD2 aligns across 7 bases. Losses at the gene ends were 4 bases for V and 2 bases for J; bases not matched to a gene: 5. This CDR3 has 13 amino acids. CDR1 and CDR2 from the germline V gene are SQVTM and ANQGSEA. This chain's CDR3 is CSVAAGRAYEQYF. The CDR3 DNA reads TGCAGCGTTGCAGCGGGGCGAGCCTACGAGCAGTACTTC.

The chain joins TRBV9 to TRBJ1-1, with D unclear. The V gene's germline CDR1 is SGDLS and CDR2 YYNGEE. The CDR3 sequence is 14 residues long. The germline V and J ends were trimmed by 0 bases and 1 base, with 7 bases remaining between them. The CDR3 is CASSVAPGNTEAFF. DNA for the CDR3: TGTGCCAGCAGCGTAGCCCCGGGGAACACTGAAGCTTTCTTT.